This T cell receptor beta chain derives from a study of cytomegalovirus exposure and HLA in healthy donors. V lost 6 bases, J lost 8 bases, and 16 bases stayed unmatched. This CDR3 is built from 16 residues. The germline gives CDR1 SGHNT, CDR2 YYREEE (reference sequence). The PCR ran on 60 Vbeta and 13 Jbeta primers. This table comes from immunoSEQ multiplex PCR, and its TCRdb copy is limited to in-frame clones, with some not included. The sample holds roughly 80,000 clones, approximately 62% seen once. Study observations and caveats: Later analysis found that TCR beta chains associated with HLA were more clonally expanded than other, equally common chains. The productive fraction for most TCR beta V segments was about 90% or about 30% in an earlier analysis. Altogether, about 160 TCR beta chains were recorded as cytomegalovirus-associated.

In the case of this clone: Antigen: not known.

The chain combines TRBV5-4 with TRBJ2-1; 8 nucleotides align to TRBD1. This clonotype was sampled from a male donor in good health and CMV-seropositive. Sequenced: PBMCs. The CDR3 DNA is TGTGCCAGCACGGTAGTGGGCAGGACAGGGCCTCATGAGCAGTTCTTC. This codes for CASTVVGRTGPHEQFF.